This T cell receptor (beta chain) emerged from a study of human T cells and chemical hapten exposure (dated by TCRdb to about 2021). About the investigation overall: For sensitization, 2% DPC in acetone was applied to a roughly 2 cm by roughly 2 cm area of upper inner arm skin. Throughout the study period of roughly 24 weeks, patients also received therapeutic DPC doses to the scalp every week. Patch testing was done on the upper back using Finn chambers containing 0.01% DPC, and results were scored after 6 days according to International Contact Dermatitis Research Group standards. Alopecia areata with under or over 50% scalp involvement, alopecia totalis and alopecia universalis were represented in the patient cohort, which was mostly female. Libraries were combined into a pool for sequencing, and differences in TCR yield between samples came mainly from small differences in library volumes within the pool. This study followed changes in the peripheral blood TCR repertoire in vivo during primary and secondary sensitization of alopecia patients to the hapten diphenylcyclopropenone (DPC). Blood samples were taken from patients before sensitization (week 0) and at 2, 6 and about 24 weeks after DPC sensitization. Around 29 alopecia patients provided blood for TCR sequencing at one to four time points (pre-sensitization, 2, 6 and 24 weeks).

Broad study findings and their caveats: Repeated subsampling changed both the strength of the expansion versus patch-test correlation and the threshold at which that correlation became significant. Significantly more large CDR3 similarity clusters were formed by expanded TCRs than by pre-sensitization or healthy control sets, consistent with antigen-driven responses. Alopecia, a presumed autoimmune disease, was present in all patients, so the immune response of the patients might differ from that of healthy individuals. The number of TCRs above 1 in 1000 frequency did not change with DPC sensitization; there was no evidence of global repertoire structure alterations. The number of PT1 expanded TCRs positively correlated with patch test score, significant at thresholds 8, 16 and 32 but not 4.

There are 16 amino acids in the CDR3, from cysteine to phenylalanine inclusive. CDR3 DNA is the only sequence kept; it has 48 bases, read in frame from the first base. The sample's time point label, in plain terms: patch test 1, 2 weeks after DPC sensitization. The treatment or condition label for this specimen denotes: therapeutic diphenylcyclopropenone sensitization with weekly scalp DPC. At each patch-test visit, blood was drawn before the patch test was applied. To be eligible, patients had to be aged 18 to 70, diagnosed with alopecia and judged suitable for DPC therapy, while pregnant patients were excluded. Unfractionated whole blood was collected in Tempus Blood RNA tubes, and total RNA was extracted from that blood. This clonotype has only a few counts. Its binding antigen is unknown. No much larger clone is present one base from it, and per-base qualities are unavailable. The library was built by means of RACE. Sequencing relied on a NextSeq 500. During library preparation, unique molecular identifiers were attached to individual cDNA molecules so that TCRs could be counted quantitatively and reproducibly. From each blood RNA sample, both TCR alpha and TCR beta chains were sequenced. In the source study's methods: Samples had a median of roughly 100,000 TCRs, with a range from roughly 23,224 to 750,000. The Decombinator software suite was used to annotate the V, J and CDR3 of the TCR reads. Every sample was subsampled to the same number of TCRs (28,000) for the PS versus PT1 abundance plots. TCRs were defined as expanded if absent before sensitization and observed at least eight times at the 2-week time point. The public reads were run again by TCRdb, first through fastp at Q25 and then through MiXCR, and only productive beta chains were kept. Records with the same CDR3 protein are collapsed into one entry carrying the most frequent genes and DNA. TCRdb, rather than the study authors, made the V and J calls. The sample table contains 350,000 or so distinct CDR3 sequences; only one count was recorded for approximately 6.9% of them. The ten top clones hold around 8.4% of the sample.

The V and J genes are TRBV21-1 and TRBJ2-7; the D call TRBD1 from the table was never checked on the DNA. TRBV21-1 is a known pseudogene. The clonotype comes from a woman between 18 and 30 years old with alopecia areata. Some clones in this sample may be carry-over from other donors' samples. This material consisted of whole blood, taken in connection with sensitization to the hapten diphenylcyclopropenone (DPC). The CDR3 is CASSNKDRGGSYEQYF. The sequenced DNA is TGTGCCAGCAGCAACAAGGACAGGGGGGGTTCCTACGAGCAGTACTTC.